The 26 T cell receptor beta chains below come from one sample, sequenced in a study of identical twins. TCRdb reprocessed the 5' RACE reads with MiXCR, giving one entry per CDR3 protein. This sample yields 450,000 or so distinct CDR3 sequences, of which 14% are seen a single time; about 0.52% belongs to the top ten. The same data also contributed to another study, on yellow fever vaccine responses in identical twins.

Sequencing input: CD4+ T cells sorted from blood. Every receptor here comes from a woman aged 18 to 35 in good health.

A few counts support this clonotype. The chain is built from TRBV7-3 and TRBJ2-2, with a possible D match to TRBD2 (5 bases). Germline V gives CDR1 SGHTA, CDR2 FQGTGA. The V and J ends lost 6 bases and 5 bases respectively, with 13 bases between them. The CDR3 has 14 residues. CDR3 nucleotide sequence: TGTGCCAGCAGTTCGTCTTCGGGGACCGGGGAGCTGTTTTTT. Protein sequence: CASSSSSGTGELFF.

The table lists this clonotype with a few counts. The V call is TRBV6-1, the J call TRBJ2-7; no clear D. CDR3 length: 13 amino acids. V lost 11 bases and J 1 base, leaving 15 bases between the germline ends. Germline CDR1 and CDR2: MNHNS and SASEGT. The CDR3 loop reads CASGSWGSYEQYF. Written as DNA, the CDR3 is TGTGCCTCCGGCTCTTGGGGTTCCTACGAGCAGTACTTC.

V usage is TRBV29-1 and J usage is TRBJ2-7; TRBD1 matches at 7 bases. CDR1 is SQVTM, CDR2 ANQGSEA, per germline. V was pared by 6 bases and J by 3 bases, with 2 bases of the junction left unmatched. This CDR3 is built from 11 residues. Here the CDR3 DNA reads TGCAGCGTAGGACAGGACTACGAGCAGTACTTC. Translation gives CSVGQDYEQYF.

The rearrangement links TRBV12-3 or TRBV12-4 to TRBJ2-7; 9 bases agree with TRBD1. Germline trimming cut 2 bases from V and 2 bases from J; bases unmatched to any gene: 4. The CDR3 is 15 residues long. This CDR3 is CASSLRTGVTYEQYF. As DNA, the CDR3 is TGTGCCAGCAGTTTAAGGACAGGGGTTACCTACGAGCAGTACTTC.

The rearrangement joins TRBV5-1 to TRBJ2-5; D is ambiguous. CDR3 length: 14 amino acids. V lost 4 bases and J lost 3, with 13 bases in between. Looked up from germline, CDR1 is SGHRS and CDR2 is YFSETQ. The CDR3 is CASSPMIAEETQYF. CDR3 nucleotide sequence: TGCGCCAGCAGCCCGATGATAGCAGAAGAGACCCAGTACTTC.

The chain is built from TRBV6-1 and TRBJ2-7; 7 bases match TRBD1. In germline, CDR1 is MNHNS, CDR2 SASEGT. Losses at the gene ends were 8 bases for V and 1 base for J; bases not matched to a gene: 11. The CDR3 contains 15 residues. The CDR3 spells CASSLYRGSSYEQYF. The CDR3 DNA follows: TGTGCCAGCTCGCTCTACAGGGGATCTTCCTACGAGCAGTACTTC.

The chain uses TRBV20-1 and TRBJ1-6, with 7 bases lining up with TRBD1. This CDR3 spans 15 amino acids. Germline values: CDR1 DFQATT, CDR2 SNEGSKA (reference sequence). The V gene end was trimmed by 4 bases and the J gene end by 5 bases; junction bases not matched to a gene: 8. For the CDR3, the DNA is TGCAGTGCTACGACCCGACAGGGAAATAATTCACCCCTCCACTTT. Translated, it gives CSATTRQGNNSPLHF.

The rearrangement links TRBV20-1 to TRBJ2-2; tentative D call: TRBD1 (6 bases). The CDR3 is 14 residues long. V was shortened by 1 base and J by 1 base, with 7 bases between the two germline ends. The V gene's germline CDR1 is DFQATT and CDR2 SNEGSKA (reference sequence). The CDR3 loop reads CSARGTVNTGELFF. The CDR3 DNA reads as TGCAGTGCTAGAGGGACAGTGAACACCGGGGAGCTGTTTTTT.

CDR3 residues: CASSPTGNQPQHF. The CDR3 region has the DNA TGTGCCAGCTCACCCACAGGAAATCAGCCCCAGCATTTT. The chain has TRBV18 and TRBJ1-5; D might be TRBD1 (5 bases). Germline CDR1 reads KGHSH; CDR2 reads LQKENI. The germline V and J ends were trimmed by 3 bases and 4 bases, with 7 bases remaining between them. This CDR3 region has 13 residues.

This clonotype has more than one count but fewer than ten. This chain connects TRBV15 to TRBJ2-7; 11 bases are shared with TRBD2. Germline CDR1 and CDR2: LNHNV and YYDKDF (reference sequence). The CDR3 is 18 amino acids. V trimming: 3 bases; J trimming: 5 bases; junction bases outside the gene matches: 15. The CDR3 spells CATSSRRLAGTLIHEQYF. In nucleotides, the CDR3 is TGTGCCACCAGCAGCCGACGACTAGCGGGGACCCTAATCCACGAGCAGTACTTC.

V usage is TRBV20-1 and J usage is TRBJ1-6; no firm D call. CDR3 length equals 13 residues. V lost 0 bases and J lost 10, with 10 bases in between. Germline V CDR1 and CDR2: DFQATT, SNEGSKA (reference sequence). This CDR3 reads CSAREAGMSPLHF. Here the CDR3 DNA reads TGCAGTGCTAGAGAAGCGGGAATGTCACCCCTCCACTTT.

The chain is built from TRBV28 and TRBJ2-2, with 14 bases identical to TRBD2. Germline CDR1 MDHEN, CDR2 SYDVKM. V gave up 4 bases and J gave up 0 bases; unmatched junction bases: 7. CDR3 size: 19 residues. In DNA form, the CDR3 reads TGTGCCAGCAGTTCCCCGGGACTAGCGGGAGTCGCGAACACCGGGGAGCTGTTTTTT. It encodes CASSSPGLAGVANTGELFF.

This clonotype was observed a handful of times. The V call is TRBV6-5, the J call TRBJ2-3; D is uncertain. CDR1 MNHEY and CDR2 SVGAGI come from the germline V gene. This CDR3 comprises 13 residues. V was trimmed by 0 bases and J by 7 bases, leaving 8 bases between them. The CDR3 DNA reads TGTGCCAGCAGTTACTCGTTTCGCTATACGCAGTATTTT. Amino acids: CASSYSFRYTQYF.

In nucleotides, the CDR3 is TGTGCCAGCACTCTCCGAACCGGCGGGCTAGCGGTCGGAGAGACCCAGTACTTC. Encoded protein: CASTLRTGGLAVGETQYF. This sequence joins TRBV12-3 or TRBV12-4 and TRBJ2-5; 7 positions match TRBD2. V was pared by 7 bases and J by 4 bases, with 21 bases of the junction left unmatched. This CDR3 spans 18 amino acids.

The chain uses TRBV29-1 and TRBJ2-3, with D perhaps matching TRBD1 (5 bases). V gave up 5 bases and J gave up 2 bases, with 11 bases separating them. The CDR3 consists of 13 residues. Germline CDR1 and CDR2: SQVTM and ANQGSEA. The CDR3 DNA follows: TGCAGCGTTAGGTCAGGGAACACAGATACGCAGTATTTT. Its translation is CSVRSGNTDTQYF.

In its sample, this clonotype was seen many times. This chain's CDR3 is CASSSGDTSTDTQYF. The CDR3, as DNA: TGTGCCAGCAGTTCGGGGGATACTAGCACAGATACGCAGTATTTT. The chain uses TRBV12-3 or TRBV12-4 and TRBJ2-3, with a tentative D call TRBD2 (6 bases). Deletions cut 4 bases from V and 0 bases from J, with 11 bases between. This CDR3 has 15 residues.

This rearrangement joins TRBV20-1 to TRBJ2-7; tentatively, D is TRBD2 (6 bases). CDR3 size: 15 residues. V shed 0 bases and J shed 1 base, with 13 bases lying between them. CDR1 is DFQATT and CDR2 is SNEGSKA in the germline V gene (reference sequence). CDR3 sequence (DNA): TGCAGTGCTAGAGATCCCACTAGCCGATCCTACGAGCAGTACTTC. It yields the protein CSARDPTSRSYEQYF.

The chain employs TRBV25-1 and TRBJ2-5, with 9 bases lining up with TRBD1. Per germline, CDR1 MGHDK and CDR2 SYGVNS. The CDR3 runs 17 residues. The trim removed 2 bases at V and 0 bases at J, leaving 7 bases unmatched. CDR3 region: CASSETRGQGYQETQYF. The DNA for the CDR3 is TGTGCCAGCAGTGAAACCCGGGGACAGGGCTACCAAGAGACCCAGTACTTC.

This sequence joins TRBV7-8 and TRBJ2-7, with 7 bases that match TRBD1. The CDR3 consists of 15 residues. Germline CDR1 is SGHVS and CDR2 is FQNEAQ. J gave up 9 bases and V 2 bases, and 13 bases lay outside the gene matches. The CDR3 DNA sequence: TGTGCCAGCAGCTTAACCCGGGACAGCAAGGTGGGGCAGTACTTC. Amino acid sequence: CASSLTRDSKVGQYF.

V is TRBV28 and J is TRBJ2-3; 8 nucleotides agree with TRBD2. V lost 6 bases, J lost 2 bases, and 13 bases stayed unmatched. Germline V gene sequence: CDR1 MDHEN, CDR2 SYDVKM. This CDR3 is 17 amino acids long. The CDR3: CASSPIAGGSATDTQYF. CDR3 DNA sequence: TGTGCCAGCAGCCCAATCGCGGGGGGCTCCGCCACAGATACGCAGTATTTT. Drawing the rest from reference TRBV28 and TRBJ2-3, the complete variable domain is DVKVTQSSRYLVKRTGEKVFLECVQDMDHENMFWYRQDPGLGLRLIYFSYDVKMKEKGDIPEGYSVSREKKERFSLILESASTNQTSMYLCASSPIAGGSATDTQYFGPGTRLTVL.

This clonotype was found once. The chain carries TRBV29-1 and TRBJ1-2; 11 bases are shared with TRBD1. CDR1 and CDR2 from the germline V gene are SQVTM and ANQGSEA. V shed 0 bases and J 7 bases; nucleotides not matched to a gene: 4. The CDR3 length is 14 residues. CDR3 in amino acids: CSVEEGTGGGGYTF. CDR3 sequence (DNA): TGCAGCGTTGAAGAAGGGACAGGGGGTGGTGGCTACACCTTC.

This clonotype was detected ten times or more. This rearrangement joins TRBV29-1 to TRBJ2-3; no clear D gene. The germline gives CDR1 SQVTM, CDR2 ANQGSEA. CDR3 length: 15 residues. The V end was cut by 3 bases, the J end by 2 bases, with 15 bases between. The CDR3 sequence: CSVESQLGFTDTQYF. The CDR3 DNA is TGCAGCGTTGAGTCTCAGCTAGGGTTCACAGATACGCAGTATTTT.

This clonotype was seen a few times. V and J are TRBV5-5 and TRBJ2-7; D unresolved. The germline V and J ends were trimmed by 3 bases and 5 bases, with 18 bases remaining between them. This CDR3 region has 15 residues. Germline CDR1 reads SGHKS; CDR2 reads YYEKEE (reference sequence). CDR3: CASSWGVPPIDEQYF. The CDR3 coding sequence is TGTGCCAGCAGCTGGGGTGTCCCCCCTATCGACGAGCAGTACTTC.

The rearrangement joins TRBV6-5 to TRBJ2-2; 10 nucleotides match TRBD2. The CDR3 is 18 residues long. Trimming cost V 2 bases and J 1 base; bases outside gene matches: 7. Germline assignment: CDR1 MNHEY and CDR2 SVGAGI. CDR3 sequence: CASSYRSSGSVNTGELFF. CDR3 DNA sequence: TGTGCCAGCAGTTACCGGTCTAGCGGGAGTGTGAACACCGGGGAGCTGTTTTTT.

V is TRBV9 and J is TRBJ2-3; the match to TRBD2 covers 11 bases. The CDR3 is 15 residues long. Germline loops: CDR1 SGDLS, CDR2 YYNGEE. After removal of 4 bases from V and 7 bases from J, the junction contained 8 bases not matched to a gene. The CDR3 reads CASSPEGTSGNTQYF. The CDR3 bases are TGTGCCAGCAGCCCCGAGGGGACTAGCGGAAATACGCAGTATTTT.

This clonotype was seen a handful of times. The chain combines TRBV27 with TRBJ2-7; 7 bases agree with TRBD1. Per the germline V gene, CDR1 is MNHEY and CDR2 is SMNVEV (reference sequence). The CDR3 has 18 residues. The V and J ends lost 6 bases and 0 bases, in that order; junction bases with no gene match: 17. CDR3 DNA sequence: TGTGCCAGCAGCTCCATGGCTGGGGACAGCCTACGCTCCTACGAGCAGTACTTC. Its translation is CASSSMAGDSLRSYEQYF.